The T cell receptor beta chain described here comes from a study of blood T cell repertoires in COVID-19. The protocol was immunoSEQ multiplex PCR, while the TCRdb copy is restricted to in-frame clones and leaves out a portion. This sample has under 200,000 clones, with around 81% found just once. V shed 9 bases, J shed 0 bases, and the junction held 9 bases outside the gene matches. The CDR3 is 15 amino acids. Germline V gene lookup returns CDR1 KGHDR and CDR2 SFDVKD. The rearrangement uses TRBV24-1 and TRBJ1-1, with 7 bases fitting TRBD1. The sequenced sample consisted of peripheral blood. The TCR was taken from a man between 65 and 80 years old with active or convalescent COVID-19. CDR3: CATGIRQGVNTEAFF. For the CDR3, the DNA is TGTGCCACCGGAATACGACAGGGAGTGAACACTGAAGCTTTCTTT.